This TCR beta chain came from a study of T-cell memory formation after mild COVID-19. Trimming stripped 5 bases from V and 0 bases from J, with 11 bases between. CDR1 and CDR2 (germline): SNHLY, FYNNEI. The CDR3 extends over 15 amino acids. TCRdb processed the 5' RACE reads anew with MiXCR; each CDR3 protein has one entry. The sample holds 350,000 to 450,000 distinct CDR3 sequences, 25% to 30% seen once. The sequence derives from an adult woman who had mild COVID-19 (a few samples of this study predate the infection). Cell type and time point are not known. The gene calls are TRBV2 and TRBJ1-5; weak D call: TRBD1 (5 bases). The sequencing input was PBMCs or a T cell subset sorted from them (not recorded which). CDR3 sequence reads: CASSPTDYSNQPQHF. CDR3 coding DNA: TGTGCCAGCAGTCCGACAGATTATAGCAATCAGCCCCAGCATTTT. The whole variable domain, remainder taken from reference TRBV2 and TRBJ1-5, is EPEVTQTPSHQVTQMGQEVILRCVPISNHLYFYWYRQILGQKVEFLVSFYNNEISEKSEIFDDQFSVERPDGSNFTLKIRSTKLEDSAMYFCASSPTDYSNQPQHFGDGTRLSIL.